This T cell receptor beta chain was identified during a study of TIL therapy for anti-PD-1-resistant metastatic lung cancer. Overall study: Tumors carried a median approximately 1.6 non-synonymous mutations per megabase.

The immunoSEQ assay was v3. Libraries were sequenced to 2 million to 2.5 million read pairs (survey) or about 4.5-6 million (deep). Here immunoSEQ multiplex PCR was the method, and the copy in TCRdb shows in-frame clones only, minus some. Of some 52,000 clones in the sample, roughly 85% are singletons; the top ten hold 4% to 5.5%. Indicated time point: pre-treatment sample, taken before nivolumab and TIL therapy. Regarding this clone: Other nucleotide sequences from this sample produce the same CDR3.

This CDR3 has 18 residues. The germline CDR1 and CDR2 sequences are MDHEN and SYDVKM. V gave up 0 bases and J gave up 3 bases; unmatched junction bases: 6. The receptor comes from a woman aged 30 to 85 with non-small cell lung cancer. Sequencing was performed on blood, taken at baseline. This chain joins TRBV28 and TRBJ2-5, with TRBD2 identical over 14 bases. CDR3 DNA sequence: TGTGCCAGCAGTTTATGGACTAGCGGGAGGGCCGGAGAAGAGACCCAGTACTTC. Translated: CASSLWTSGRAGEETQYF.